This T cell receptor (beta chain) was sequenced for a study of regulatory T cells in long-lasting Graves disease. Study overall: Over 5 years on antithyroid drugs plus positive TSH receptor antibodies marked Graves' disease as persistent. The study, taken as a whole, reports: Sample size, which was small, may have reduced accuracy.

iRepertoire HTBI primers and Arm-PCR of CDR3 regions built TCR beta libraries. From the multiplex PCR reads, TCRdb called clonotypes with MiXCR, one entry per CDR3 protein. The table includes roughly 300,000 distinct CDR3 sequences, 22% detected once. The sample's time point: persistent/refractory GD, antithyroid drugs over 5 years with positive TRAb. Following extraction of RNA from PBMCs, that RNA was used to make the TCR library. Germline V gene sequence: CDR1 SGHVS, CDR2 FQNEAQ. The V and J ends lost 1 base and 4 bases, in that order; junction bases with no gene match: 2. The CDR3 has 14 residues. This clonotype was observed many times. Its cognate antigen is unknown.

The chain has TRBV7-8 and TRBJ1-2; TRBD1 matches at 8 bases. Material: peripheral blood mononuclear cells (PBMCs), obtained when the disease was refractory, from a patient treated with antithyroid drugs. The TCR comes from a female donor with Graves disease. Here the CDR3 DNA reads TGTGCCAGCAGCTTAGGGACAGGGCGCTATGGCTACACCTTC. It specifies CASSLGTGRYGYTF.